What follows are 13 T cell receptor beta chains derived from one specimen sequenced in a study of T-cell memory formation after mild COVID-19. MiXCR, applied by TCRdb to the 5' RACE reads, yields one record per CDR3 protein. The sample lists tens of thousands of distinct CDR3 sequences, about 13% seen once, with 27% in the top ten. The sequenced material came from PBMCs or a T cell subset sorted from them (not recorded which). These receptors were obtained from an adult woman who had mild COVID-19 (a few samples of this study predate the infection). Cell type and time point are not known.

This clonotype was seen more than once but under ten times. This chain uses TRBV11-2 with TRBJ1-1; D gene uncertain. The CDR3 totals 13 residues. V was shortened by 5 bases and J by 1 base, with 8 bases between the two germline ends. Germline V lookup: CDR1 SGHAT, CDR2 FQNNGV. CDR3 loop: CASSPRQNTEAFF. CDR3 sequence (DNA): TGTGCCAGCAGCCCCCGACAGAACACTGAAGCTTTCTTT.

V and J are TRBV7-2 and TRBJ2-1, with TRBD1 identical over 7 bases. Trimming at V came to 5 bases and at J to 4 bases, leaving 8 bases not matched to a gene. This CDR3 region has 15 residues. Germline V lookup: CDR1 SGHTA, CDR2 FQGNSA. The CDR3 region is CASSPRQGYYNEQFF. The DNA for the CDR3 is TGTGCCAGCAGCCCCCGACAGGGTTATTACAATGAGCAGTTCTTC.

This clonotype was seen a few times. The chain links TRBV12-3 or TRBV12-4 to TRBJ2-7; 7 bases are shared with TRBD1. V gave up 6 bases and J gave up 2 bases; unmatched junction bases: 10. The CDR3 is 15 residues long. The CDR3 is CASSETGTAAYEQYF. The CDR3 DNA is TGTGCCAGCAGCGAAACCGGGACAGCCGCCTACGAGCAGTACTTC.

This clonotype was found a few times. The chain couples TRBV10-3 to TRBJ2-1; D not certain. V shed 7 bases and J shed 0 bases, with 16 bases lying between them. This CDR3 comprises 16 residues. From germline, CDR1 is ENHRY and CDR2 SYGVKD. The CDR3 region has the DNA TGTGCCATCAACCTCGACGGCTCGAGCTCCTACAATGAGCAGTTCTTC. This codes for CAINLDGSSSYNEQFF.

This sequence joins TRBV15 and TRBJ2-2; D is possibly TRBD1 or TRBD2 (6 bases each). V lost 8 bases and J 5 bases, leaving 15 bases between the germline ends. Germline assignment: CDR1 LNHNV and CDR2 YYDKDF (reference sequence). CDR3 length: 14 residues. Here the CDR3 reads CATGGPFGTGELFF. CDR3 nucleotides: TGTGCCACCGGGGGGCCGTTTGGAACCGGGGAGCTGTTTTTT.

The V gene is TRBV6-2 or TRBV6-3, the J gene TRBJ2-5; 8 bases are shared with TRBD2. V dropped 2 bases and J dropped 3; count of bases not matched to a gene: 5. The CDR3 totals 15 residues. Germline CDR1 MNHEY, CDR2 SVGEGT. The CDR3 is CASSYEGSGEETQYF. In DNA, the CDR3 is TGTGCCAGCAGTTACGAGGGTAGCGGGGAAGAGACCCAGTACTTC.

For the CDR3, the DNA is TGTGCCAGCAGCCAAGTGGGACACTCGAACACCGGGGAGCTGTTTTTT. It translates to CASSQVGHSNTGELFF. The rearrangement joins TRBV4-2 to TRBJ2-2, with D possibly being TRBD1 (6 bases). This CDR3 contains 16 residues. Germline CDR1 reads LGHNA; CDR2 reads YNFKEQ. V was shortened by 1 base and J by 0 bases, with 9 bases between the two germline ends.

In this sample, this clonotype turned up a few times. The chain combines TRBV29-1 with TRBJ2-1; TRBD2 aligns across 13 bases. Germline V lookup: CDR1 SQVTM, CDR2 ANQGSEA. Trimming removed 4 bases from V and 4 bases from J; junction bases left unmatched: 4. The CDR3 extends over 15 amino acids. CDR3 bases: TGCAGCGTTGCTACTAGCGGGAGGGTATACAATGAGCAGTTCTTC. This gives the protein CSVATSGRVYNEQFF.

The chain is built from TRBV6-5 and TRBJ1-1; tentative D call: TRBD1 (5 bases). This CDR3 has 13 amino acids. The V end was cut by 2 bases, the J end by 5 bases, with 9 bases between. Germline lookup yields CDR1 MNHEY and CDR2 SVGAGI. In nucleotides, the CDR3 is TGTGCCAGCAGTTACAGGGGCCATACTGAAGCTTTCTTT. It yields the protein CASSYRGHTEAFF.

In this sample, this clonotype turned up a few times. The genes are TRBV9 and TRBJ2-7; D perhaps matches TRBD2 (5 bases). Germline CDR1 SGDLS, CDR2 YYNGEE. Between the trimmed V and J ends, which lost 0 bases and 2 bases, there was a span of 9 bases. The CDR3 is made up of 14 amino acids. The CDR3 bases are TGTGCCAGCAGCGTAGCGGGGTCCCCCTACGAGCAGTACTTC. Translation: CASSVAGSPYEQYF.

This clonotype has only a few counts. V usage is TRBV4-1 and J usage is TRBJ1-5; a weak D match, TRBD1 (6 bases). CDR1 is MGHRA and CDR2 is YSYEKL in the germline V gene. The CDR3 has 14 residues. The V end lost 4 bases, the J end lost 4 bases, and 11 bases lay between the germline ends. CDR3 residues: CASSPDRDNQPQHF. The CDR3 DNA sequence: TGCGCCAGCAGCCCGGACAGAGATAATCAGCCCCAGCATTTT.

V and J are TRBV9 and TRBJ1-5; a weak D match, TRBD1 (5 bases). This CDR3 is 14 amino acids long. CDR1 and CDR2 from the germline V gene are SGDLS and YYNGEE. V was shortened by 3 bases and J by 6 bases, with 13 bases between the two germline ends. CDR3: CASSEQASSQPQHF. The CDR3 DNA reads TGTGCCAGCAGCGAACAGGCTAGTAGTCAGCCCCAGCATTTT.

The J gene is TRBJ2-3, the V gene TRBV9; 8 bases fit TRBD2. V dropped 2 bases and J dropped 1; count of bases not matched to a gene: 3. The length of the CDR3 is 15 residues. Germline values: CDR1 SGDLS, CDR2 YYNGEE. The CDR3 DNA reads TGTGCCAGCAGCGTTAGTAGCGGGGGCACAGATACGCAGTATTTT. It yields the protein CASSVSSGGTDTQYF.